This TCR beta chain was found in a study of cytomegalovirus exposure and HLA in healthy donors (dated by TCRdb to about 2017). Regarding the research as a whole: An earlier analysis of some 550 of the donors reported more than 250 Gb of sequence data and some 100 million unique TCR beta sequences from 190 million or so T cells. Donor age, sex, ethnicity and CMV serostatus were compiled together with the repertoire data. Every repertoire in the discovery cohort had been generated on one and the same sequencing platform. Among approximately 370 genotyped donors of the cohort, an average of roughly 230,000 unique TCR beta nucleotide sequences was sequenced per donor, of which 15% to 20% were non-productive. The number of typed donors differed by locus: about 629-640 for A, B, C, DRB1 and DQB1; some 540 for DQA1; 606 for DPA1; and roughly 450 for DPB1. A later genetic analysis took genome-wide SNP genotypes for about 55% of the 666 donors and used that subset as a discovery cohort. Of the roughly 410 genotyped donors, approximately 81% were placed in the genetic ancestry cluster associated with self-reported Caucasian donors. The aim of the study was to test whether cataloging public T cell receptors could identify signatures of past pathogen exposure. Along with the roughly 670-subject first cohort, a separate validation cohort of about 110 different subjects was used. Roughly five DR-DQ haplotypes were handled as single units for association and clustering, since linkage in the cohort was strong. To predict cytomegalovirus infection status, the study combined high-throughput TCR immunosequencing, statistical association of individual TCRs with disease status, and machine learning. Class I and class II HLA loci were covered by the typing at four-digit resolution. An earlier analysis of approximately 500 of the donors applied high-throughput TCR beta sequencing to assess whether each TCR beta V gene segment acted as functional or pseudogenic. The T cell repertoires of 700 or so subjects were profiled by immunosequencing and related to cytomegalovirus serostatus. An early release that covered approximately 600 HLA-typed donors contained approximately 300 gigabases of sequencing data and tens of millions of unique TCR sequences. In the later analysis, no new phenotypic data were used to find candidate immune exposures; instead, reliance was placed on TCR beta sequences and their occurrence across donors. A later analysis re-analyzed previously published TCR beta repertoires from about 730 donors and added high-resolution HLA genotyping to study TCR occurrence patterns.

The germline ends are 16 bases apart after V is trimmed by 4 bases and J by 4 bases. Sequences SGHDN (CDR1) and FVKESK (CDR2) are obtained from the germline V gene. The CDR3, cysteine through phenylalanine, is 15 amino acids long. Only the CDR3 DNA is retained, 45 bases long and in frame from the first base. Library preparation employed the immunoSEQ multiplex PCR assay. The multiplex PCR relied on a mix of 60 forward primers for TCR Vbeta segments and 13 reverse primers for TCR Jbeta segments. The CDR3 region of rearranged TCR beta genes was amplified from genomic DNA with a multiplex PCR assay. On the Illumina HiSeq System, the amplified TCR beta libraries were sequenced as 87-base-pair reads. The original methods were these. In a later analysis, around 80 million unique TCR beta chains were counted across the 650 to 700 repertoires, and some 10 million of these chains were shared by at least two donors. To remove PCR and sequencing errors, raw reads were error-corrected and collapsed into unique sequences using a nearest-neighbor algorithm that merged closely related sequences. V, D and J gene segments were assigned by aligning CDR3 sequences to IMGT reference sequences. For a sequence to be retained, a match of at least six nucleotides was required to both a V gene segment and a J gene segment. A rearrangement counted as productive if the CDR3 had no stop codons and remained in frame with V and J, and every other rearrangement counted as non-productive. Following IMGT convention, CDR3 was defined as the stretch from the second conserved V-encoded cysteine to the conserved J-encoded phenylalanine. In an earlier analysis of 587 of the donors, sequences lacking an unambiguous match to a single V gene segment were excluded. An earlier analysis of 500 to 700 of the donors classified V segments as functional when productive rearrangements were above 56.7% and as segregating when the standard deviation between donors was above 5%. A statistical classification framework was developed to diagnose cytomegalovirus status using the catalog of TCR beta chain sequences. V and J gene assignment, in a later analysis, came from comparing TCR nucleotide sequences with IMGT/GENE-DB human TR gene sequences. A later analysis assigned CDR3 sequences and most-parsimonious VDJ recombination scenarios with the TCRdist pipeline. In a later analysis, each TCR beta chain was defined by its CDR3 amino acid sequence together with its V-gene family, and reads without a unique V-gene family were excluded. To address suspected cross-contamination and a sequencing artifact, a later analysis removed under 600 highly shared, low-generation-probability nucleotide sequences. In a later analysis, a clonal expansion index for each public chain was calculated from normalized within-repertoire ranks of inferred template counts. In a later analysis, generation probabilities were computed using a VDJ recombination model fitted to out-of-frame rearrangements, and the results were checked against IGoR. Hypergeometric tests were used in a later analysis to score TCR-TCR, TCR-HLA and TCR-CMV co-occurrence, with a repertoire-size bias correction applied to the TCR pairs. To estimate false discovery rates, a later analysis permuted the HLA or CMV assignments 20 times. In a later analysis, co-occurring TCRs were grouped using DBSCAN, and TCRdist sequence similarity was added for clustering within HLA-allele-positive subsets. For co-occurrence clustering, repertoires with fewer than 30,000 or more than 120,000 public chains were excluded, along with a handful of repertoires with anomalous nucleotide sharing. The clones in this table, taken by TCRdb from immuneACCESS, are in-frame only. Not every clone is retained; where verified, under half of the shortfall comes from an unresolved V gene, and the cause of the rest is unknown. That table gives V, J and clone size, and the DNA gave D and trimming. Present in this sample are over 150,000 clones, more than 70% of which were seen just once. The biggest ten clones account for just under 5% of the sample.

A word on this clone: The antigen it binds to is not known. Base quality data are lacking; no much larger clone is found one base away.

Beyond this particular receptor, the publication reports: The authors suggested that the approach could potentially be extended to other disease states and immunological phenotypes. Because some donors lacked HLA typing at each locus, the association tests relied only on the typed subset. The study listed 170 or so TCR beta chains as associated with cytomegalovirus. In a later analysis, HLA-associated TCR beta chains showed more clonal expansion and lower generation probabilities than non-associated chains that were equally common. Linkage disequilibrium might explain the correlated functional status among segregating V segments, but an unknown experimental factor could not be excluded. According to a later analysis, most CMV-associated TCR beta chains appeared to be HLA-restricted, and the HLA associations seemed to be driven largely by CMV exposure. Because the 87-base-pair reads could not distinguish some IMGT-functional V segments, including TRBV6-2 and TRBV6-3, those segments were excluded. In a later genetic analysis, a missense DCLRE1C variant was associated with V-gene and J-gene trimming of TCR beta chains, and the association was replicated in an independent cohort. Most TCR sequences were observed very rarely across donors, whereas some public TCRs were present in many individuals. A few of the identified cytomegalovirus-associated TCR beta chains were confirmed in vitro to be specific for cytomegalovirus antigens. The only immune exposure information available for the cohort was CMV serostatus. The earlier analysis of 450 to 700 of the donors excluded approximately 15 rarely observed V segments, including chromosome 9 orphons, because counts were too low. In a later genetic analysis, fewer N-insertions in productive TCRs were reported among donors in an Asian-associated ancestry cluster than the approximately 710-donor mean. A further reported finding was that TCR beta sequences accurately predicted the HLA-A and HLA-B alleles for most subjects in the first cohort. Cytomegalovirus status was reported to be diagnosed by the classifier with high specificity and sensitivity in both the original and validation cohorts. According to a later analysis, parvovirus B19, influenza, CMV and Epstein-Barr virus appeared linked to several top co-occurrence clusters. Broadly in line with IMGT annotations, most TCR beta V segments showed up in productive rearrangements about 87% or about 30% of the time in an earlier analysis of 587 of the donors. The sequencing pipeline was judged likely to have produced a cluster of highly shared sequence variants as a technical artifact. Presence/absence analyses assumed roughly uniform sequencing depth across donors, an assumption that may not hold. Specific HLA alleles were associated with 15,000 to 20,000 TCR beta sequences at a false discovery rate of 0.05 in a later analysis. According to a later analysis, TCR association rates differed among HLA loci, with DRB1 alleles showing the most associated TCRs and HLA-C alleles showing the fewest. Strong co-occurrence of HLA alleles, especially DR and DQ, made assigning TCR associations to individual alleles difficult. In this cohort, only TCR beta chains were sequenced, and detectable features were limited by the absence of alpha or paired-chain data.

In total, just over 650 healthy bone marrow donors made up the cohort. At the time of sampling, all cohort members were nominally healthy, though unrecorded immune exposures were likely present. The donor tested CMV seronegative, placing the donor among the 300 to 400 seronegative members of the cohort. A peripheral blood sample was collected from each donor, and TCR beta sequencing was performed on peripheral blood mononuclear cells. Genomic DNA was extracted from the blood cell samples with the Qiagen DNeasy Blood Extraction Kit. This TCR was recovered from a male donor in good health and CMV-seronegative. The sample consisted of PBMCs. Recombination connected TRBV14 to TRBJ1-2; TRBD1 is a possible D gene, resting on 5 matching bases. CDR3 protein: CASSPRTPKGYGYTF. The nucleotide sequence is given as TGTGCCAGCAGCCCCAGGACACCGAAGGGCTATGGCTACACCTTC.